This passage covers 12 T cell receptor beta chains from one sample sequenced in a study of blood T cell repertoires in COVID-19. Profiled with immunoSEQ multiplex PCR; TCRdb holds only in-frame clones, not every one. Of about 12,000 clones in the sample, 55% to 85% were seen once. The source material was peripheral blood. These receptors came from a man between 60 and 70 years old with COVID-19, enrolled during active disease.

CDR3 DNA sequence: TGTGCCAGTAGTATTAACAAGAACACTGAAGCTTTCTTT. This encodes CASSINKNTEAFF. The genes are TRBV19 and TRBJ1-1; no reliable D call. Germline CDR1 is LNHDA and CDR2 is SQIVND (reference sequence). This CDR3 comprises 13 residues. The V end lost 3 bases, the J end lost 1 base, and 6 bases lay between the germline ends.

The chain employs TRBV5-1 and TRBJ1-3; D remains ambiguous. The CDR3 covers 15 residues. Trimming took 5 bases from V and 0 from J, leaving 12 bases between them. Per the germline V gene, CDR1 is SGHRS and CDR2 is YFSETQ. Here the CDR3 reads CASRSVAGSGNTIYF. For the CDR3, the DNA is TGCGCCAGCAGGAGCGTTGCGGGCTCTGGAAACACCATATATTTT.

CDR3 DNA: TGCGCCAGCAGCTTGGCGGTGGGGCGAGGAACTGAAGCTTTCTTT. Residues: CASSLAVGRGTEAFF. This chain links TRBV5-1 with TRBJ1-1; D is perhaps TRBD1 (5 bases). Between the trimmed V and J ends, which lost 0 bases and 5 bases, there was a span of 14 bases. CDR1 is SGHRS, CDR2 YFSETQ, per germline. The CDR3 contains 15 residues.

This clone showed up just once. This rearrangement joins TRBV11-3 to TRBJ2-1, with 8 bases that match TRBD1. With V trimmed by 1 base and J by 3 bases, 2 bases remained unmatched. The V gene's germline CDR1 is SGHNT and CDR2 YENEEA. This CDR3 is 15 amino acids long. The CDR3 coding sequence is TGTGCCAGCAGCTTAGGGGGGACAGGCTACAATGAGCAGTTCTTC. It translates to CASSLGGTGYNEQFF.

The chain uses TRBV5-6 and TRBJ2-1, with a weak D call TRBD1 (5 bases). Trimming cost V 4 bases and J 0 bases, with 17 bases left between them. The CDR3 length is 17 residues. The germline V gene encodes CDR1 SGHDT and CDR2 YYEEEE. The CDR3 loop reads CASSPIRDRSSYNEQFF. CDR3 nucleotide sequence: TGTGCCAGCAGCCCGATCAGAGACAGAAGCTCCTACAATGAGCAGTTCTTC.

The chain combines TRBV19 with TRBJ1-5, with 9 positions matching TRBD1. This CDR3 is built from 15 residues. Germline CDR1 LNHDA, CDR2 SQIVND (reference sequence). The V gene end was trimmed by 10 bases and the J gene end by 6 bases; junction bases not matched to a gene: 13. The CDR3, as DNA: TGTGCCACCTTAACGTCGGGACAGGGTACTCAGCCCCAGCATTTT. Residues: CATLTSGQGTQPQHF.

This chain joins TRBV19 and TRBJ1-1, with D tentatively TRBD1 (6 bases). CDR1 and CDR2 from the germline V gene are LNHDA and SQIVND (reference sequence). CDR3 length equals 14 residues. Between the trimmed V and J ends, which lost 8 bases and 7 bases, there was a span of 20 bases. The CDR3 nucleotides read TGTGCCAGTTCAAATCGGGGCAGGGGTGGTGAAGCTTTCTTT. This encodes CASSNRGRGGEAFF.

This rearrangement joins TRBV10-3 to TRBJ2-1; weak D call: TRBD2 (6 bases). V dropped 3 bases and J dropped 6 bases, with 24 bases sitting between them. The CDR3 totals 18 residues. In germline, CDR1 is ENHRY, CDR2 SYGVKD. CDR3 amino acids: CAISERDFSFLPINEQFF. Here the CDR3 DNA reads TGTGCCATCAGTGAACGGGACTTTTCCTTCTTACCCATCAATGAGCAGTTCTTC.

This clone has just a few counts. CDR3 DNA: TGTGCCAGCTCACCTGACAGAATAGGTGGTCAGCCCCAGCATTTT. Protein: CASSPDRIGGQPQHF. The chain links TRBV18 to TRBJ1-5; the D gene is possibly TRBD1 (5 bases). V shed 3 bases and J shed 6 bases, with 15 bases lying between them. The CDR3 contains 15 residues. From germline, CDR1 is KGHSH and CDR2 LQKENI.

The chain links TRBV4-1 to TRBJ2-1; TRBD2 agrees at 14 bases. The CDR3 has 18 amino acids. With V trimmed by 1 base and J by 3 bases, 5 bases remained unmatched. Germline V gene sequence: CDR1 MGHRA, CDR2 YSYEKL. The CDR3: CASSQGLAGGPYYNEQFF. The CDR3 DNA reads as TGCGCCAGCAGCCAAGGACTAGCGGGAGGGCCTTACTACAATGAGCAGTTCTTC.

In nucleotides, the CDR3 is TGTGCCACCAGCAGAGATTCCCAGGGGAACACTGAAGCTTTCTTT. This codes for CATSRDSQGNTEAFF. The chain joins TRBV15 to TRBJ1-1; D might be TRBD1 (5 bases). Per germline, CDR1 LNHNV and CDR2 YYDKDF (reference sequence). CDR3 length: 15 residues. The V end was cut by 0 bases, the J end by 1 base, with 9 bases between.

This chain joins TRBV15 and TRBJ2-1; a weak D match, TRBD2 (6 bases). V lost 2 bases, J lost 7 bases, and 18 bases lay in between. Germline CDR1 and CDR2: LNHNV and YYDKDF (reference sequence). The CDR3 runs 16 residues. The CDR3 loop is CATSRKIGGGRNEQFF. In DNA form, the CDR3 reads TGTGCCACCAGCAGAAAAATTGGGGGAGGTCGGAATGAGCAGTTCTTC.